This TCR beta chain was identified in a study of PD-1 blockade in classical Hodgkin lymphoma (dated by TCRdb to about 2020). Regarding the research as a whole: The study used TCR beta sequencing and CyTOF to define a peripheral blood immune signature of response to PD-1 blockade in classical Hodgkin lymphoma.

Concerning this clone: What antigen it recognizes has not been identified. No quality values exist for individual bases; no much larger clone is one base distant.

Summary of the overall study and its limitations: The study covered only a single clinical trial cohort, and the causes of the repertoire differences, possibly disease activity or prior therapy, were still not defined. Baseline TCR diversity was reported to be lower in newly diagnosed patients than in healthy donors, and even lower in relapsed/refractory patients.

Genomic DNA was isolated using the Qiagen DNeasy kit from unsorted PBMCs as well as from negatively selected CD4+ and CD8+ fractions. TCR beta CDR3 regions were amplified by immunoSEQ multiplex PCR using primers annealing to V and J segments. A synthetic immune receptor repertoire was used to minimize amplification bias, and any residual bias was removed computationally once sequencing was done. Processing in the source paper ran as follows. Repertoire diversity was quantified as the Shannon entropy index using custom Python scripts. Unsorted, CD4+ and CD8+ repertoires were examined separately, except in combined analyses, for which CD4+ and CD8+ sequences were merged in silico. TCRdb took this table from immuneACCESS and kept in-frame rearrangements with V and J called. Such tables lack part of the clones; where checked against another copy, unresolved V genes explain under half of the gap, and the rest is unexplained. Clonal size and the V and J genes are those of that table, whereas D and trimming came from the DNA. Present in this sample are around 16,000 clones, about 86% of which were seen just once. The ten largest account for roughly 0.77% of the sample.

Interpreted using the paper, the time point label stands for: newly diagnosed, previously untreated cHL patient sample. Magnetic negative selection with a Miltenyi CD4+ T cell isolation kit was used to purify CD4+ T cells from thawed PBMCs. PBMCs from patients with newly diagnosed, previously untreated classical Hodgkin lymphoma were sequenced as a comparison group for the relapsed/refractory trial patients. Peripheral blood was collected in 8 mL Vacutainer Cell Preparation Tubes, from which PBMCs were isolated by centrifugation and then cryopreserved. Purified CD4+ and CD8+ fractions were prepared only for cases with an additional available PBMC sample. Magnetically labelled cells were removed on LS columns in a quadroMACS separator, and the flow-through was retained as the purified fraction. V ends up 6 bases short and J 5 bases short, with an unmatched junction base count of 10. The CDR3 measures 17 amino acids from cysteine to phenylalanine. Just CDR3 DNA is preserved here, 51 bases in frame from base 1. CDR1 LNHDA and CDR2 SQIVND were looked up in the germline V gene (reference sequence).

The receptor was isolated from a human donor with classical Hodgkin lymphoma. Sequencing was done on a sample of CD4+ T cells from blood. The chain is assembled from TRBV19 and TRBJ2-6, with 10 middle bases fitting TRBD1. The DNA is as follows: TGTGCCAGTAGCCGAGGACAGGGGGGCATGAGGGCCAACGTCCTGACTTTC. Its product reads: CASSRGQGGMRANVLTF.